This TCR beta chain stems from a study of post-analysis software for immune sequencing data. Study-level findings and limits: Roughly five TRBV segments were significantly more frequent in patients than in controls. TRBV5-6, TRBV5-1 and TRBV20-1 were among these segments.

The CDR3 is made up of 16 amino acids. Per germline, CDR1 SGHVS and CDR2 FQNEAQ. Losses at the gene ends were 0 bases for V and 4 bases for J; bases not matched to a gene: 4. Worth noting for this clonotype: The antigen is not known.

Each TCR beta cDNA library carried unique molecular identifiers. TCRdb redid the calling of the PCR reads with MiXCR, one entry per CDR3 protein. In the table there are 600,000 to 750,000 distinct CDR3 sequences, about 60% of which are singletons. The V gene is TRBV7-8, the J gene TRBJ2-3, with 10 bases fitting TRBD2. Sequencing used blood. The receptor's source is a girl under 10 years old with multiple sclerosis. This CDR3 reads CASSLALAGDADTQYF. DNA for the CDR3: TGTGCCAGCAGCTTAGCCCTAGCGGGAGATGCAGATACGCAGTATTTT.